The present T cell receptor beta chain was sequenced within a study of glioma-infiltrating T cells after dendritic cell vaccination. V gave up 8 bases and J gave up 5 bases, with 10 bases separating them. CDR1 is SGHRS and CDR2 is YFSETQ in the germline V gene. This CDR3 has 12 amino acids. Sample time point: after dendritic cell vaccination, including at tumor progression/relapse. Isocitrate dehydrogenase mutation was absent in all glioblastoma patients. Blood PBMC samples: pre-vaccination, two weeks post third vaccination, and at tumor progression. TCRdb's table, derived via immunoSEQ multiplex PCR, lists solely in-frame clones and lacks some. The sample yields 90,000 to 140,000 clones, 90% seen once.

This TCR came from a human donor with glioblastoma. Sequencing was performed on blood, taken after dendritic cell vaccination. The V call is TRBV5-1, the J call TRBJ1-4; D is unclear. DNA for the CDR3: TGCGCCAGTCGGGAGGGAAATGAAAAACTGTTTTTT. Translated: CASREGNEKLFF.